This T cell receptor (beta chain) was sequenced during a study of blood T cell repertoires in COVID-19 (dated by TCRdb to the early 2020s). At the level of the whole study: The collaborator samples originated in the United States, Italy and Spain and spanned the acute and convalescent phases of COVID-19. The prospective study material was composed of cDNA or gDNA derived from T cells, B-cell-depleted T cells, or PBMCs. The dataset comprised deeply sampled blood TCRbeta repertoires from subjects exposed to, actively infected with, or recovered from COVID-19. The samples were drawn from the first 160 participants of the ongoing ImmuneRACE study and from 950 to 1,500 subjects provided by 6 global collaborators. A freely available public database, intended as a resource for researchers studying the immune response to SARS-CoV-2, is where the repertoires were released. HLA class I and class II types, where available, came from metadata supplied by the sample provider rather than from assay-based typing. Nearly every sample came with metadata listing a de-identified subject ID, COVID-19 status, age in years and sex. The paper as a whole reports these results and caveats: The quantity of clinical and demographic metadata differed by source and by participant and was supplied without curation.

Participants in the prospective study were aged 18 to 89 years, lived in about two dozen United States geographic areas, and enrolled through a virtual design. Cohort assignment in the prospective study relied on participant-reported clinical history from a screening survey and a study questionnaire. Mobile phlebotomists in the prospective study collected whole blood, serum and a nasopharyngeal or oropharyngeal swab from every participant. Participants in the prospective study had the option to provide additional blood draws and questionnaires over an approximately two-month period. Before DNA extraction, blood samples from the prospective study were shipped at room temperature or frozen. The immunoSEQ Assay, a bias-controlled multiplex PCR, was used to amplify TCRbeta CDR3 regions from genomic DNA. The original methods were these. The number of nucleated cells in each sample was estimated from the amplification of reference gene primers within the assay. To quantify the absolute abundance of each unique TCRbeta CDR3 rearrangement, sequence reads were collapsed and filtered. For each sample, productive Simpson clonality was calculated by taking the square root of Simpson's diversity index across productive rearrangements. Not all clones reach the TCRdb copy of this immuneACCESS table, which keeps in-frame sequences only. Checked studies attribute under half of the gap to unresolved V genes and leave the rest unexplained. That table gives V, J and clone size, and the DNA gave D and trimming. The sample has roughly 200,000 clones on record, 85% to 90% of them singletons. The top ten hold about 2.1% of the sample.

Turning to this clone: Which antigen it targets is not known. There are no base qualities to consult, and no much larger clone falls within one base.

Deletion took 2 bases off V and 5 bases off J, with a span of 19 bases between the germline ends. Looking up the germline V gene yields CDR1 SGHVS and CDR2 FNYEAQ. The cysteine opens and the phenylalanine closes a CDR3 of 17 amino acids. The CDR3 DNA has 51 bases and is translated from base 1. This TCR was recovered from a woman in her thirties or forties with acute COVID-19. The sample consisted of PBMCs or T cells enriched from blood (not recorded which). The sequence joins TRBV7-6 to TRBJ1-5; possibly the D gene is TRBD1, per 6 matching bases. The sequenced DNA: TGTGCCAGCAGCTTAAAGGCAGGGGTCGGGTCCTATCAGCCCCAGCATTTT. Its protein is CASSLKAGVGSYQPQHF.